This paragraph reports one TCR beta chain. Its antigen remains unidentified. Here immunoSEQ multiplex PCR was the method, and the copy in TCRdb shows in-frame clones only, minus some. The sample lists 760,000 or so clones, around 96% seen once, with about 0.25% in the top ten. The germline V gene encodes CDR1 MNHEY and CDR2 SVGAGI. J gave up 1 base and V 4 bases, and 5 bases lay outside the gene matches. The CDR3 totals 16 residues. The entry originates in a study of shared clonotypes between healthy human individuals. Study-level information: Researchers assigned three CD4 naive, three CD4 memory, two CD8 naive and one CD8 memory plate to each donor.

Regarding the study as a whole: Larger estimated richness was generally recorded for naive subsets relative to memory subsets. Lower generation probabilities were found for non-shared clonotypes than for those shared by all four donors.

The naive CD8 fraction comprised CD45RO-negative cells positively selected for CCR7 and excluded terminally differentiated effector memory CD45RA+ cells. HIV-negative, healthy adults without recent acute infections or vaccinations were the donors. Sequenced sample: naive CD8+ T cells sorted from blood. The chain joins TRBV6-5 to TRBJ2-7, with 12 bases that match TRBD2. This receptor was identified in a man in his thirties or forties in good health. The CDR3: CASSCSTSGRSYEQYF. The CDR3 DNA follows: TGTGCCAGCAGTTGTTCCACTAGCGGGAGGTCCTACGAGCAGTACTTC.